A selection of T cell receptor beta chains follows, all from one sample in a study of cytomegalovirus exposure and HLA in healthy donors. Method: immunoSEQ multiplex PCR; TCRdb's copy keeps in-frame clones and lacks some. The sample gives about 68,000 clones, about 90% of which show up once; about 3% is in the top ten. Source material: PBMCs. These receptor sequences come from a man aged 18-30 years in good health and CMV-seronegative. CDR3s include the opening cysteine and the closing phenylalanine or tryptophan. Fields, in order: J gene, V gene, D gene, clone size, CDR3 DNA, CDR3 protein. D genes are given only for firm matches. Clone size is not always given. Where it is, it says once, few, many or a class for expanded clones.

J gene: TRBJ2-7; V gene: TRBV5-6; D gene: .; clone size: .; CDR3 DNA: TGTGCCAGCTATAAAACAGGGTGGGGGAACGAGCAGTACTTC; CDR3 protein: CASYKTGWGNEQYF
J gene: TRBJ2-5; V gene: TRBV29-1; D gene: TRBD2; clone size: .; CDR3 DNA: TGCAGCGTTGTATTTGCGGGAGTGGAGACCCAGTACTTC; CDR3 protein: CSVVFAGVETQYF
J gene: TRBJ1-1; V gene: TRBV6-5; D gene: TRBD1; clone size: .; CDR3 DNA: TGTGCCAGCAGTTACGAGGGGGCAACTGAAGCTTTCTTT; CDR3 protein: CASSYEGATEAFF
J gene: TRBJ2-3; V gene: TRBV2; D gene: .; clone size: .; CDR3 DNA: TGTGCCAGCAGTGAGAGCGGGTTCAGGACAGATACGCAGTATTTT; CDR3 protein: CASSESGFRTDTQYF
J gene: TRBJ2-1; V gene: TRBV6-5; D gene: TRBD2; clone size: .; CDR3 DNA: TGTGCCAGCAGTTACCGCAGCGGGGGCAGCAATGAGCAGTTCTTC; CDR3 protein: CASSYRSGGSNEQFF
J gene: TRBJ1-5; V gene: TRBV27; D gene: TRBD1; clone size: once; CDR3 DNA: TGTGCCAGCAGTTTACAGGGGGACTTTAGAAGGGGCAGGAATCAGCCCCAGCATTTT; CDR3 protein: CASSLQGDFRRGRNQPQHF
J gene: TRBJ2-1; V gene: TRBV18; D gene: .; clone size: .; CDR3 DNA: TGTGCCAGCTCACGAACCGGAGGGTTGAATGAGCAGTTCTTC; CDR3 protein: CASSRTGGLNEQFF
J gene: TRBJ2-7; V gene: TRBV6-5; D gene: .; clone size: .; CDR3 DNA: TGTGCCAGCAGTTACGCGGGCAGAGCCAATGAGCAGTACTTC; CDR3 protein: CASSYAGRANEQYF
J gene: TRBJ2-7; V gene: TRBV21-1; D gene: .; clone size: .; CDR3 DNA: TGTGCCAGCAGCTACCCCGGACAGAAAAACTACGAGCAGTACTTC; CDR3 protein: CASSYPGQKNYEQYF
J gene: TRBJ2-5; V gene: TRBV23-1; D gene: TRBD1; clone size: .; CDR3 DNA: TGCGCCAGCAGTCACTTGGACAGGTTAAAAGAGACCCAGTACTTC; CDR3 protein: CASSHLDRLKETQYF
J gene: TRBJ1-2; V gene: TRBV7-2; D gene: .; clone size: .; CDR3 DNA: TGTGCCAGCACCCCAGGGGAGAGTCTGGGCTACACCTTC; CDR3 protein: CASTPGESLGYTF
J gene: TRBJ1-2; V gene: TRBV18; D gene: .; clone size: .; CDR3 DNA: TGTGCCAGCTCACCACGGACTAAGGGGCCAGCTAACTATGGCTACACCTTC; CDR3 protein: CASSPRTKGPANYGYTF
J gene: TRBJ2-7; V gene: TRBV20-1; D gene: .; clone size: .; CDR3 DNA: TGCAGTGCGCCGGGGATTCACGAGCAGTACTTC; CDR3 protein: CSAPGIHEQYF
J gene: TRBJ2-5; V gene: TRBV18; D gene: TRBD2; clone size: .; CDR3 DNA: TGTGCCAGCTCATTACTAGCGGGACAAGAGACCCAGTACTTC; CDR3 protein: CASSLLAGQETQYF
J gene: TRBJ1-5; V gene: TRBV14; D gene: TRBD1; clone size: once; CDR3 DNA: TGTGCCAGCAGCCCGGGACAGCGTAGCAATCAGCCCCAGCATTTT; CDR3 protein: CASSPGQRSNQPQHF
J gene: TRBJ1-3; V gene: TRBV7-6; D gene: TRBD1; clone size: once; CDR3 DNA: TGTGCCAGCAGCTTAACCTCAGGGGGGATTTCTGGAAACACCATATATTTT; CDR3 protein: CASSLTSGGISGNTIYF
J gene: TRBJ2-7; V gene: TRBV12-5; D gene: .; clone size: .; CDR3 DNA: TGTGCTAGTGGTTTGGAGGCGGGCCCCTCCTACGAGCAGTACTTC; CDR3 protein: CASGLEAGPSYEQYF
J gene: TRBJ1-2; V gene: TRBV25-1; D gene: TRBD1; clone size: .; CDR3 DNA: TGTGCCAGCAGTGACAGGGGGGACTATGGCTACACCTTC; CDR3 protein: CASSDRGDYGYTF
J gene: TRBJ2-5; V gene: TRBV30; D gene: TRBD2; clone size: .; CDR3 DNA: TGTGCCTGGAGACGAGCGGGAGCAGACGAGACCCAGTACTTC; CDR3 protein: CAWRRAGADETQYF
J gene: TRBJ2-5; V gene: TRBV5-1; D gene: TRBD2; clone size: .; CDR3 DNA: TGCGCCAGCAGCCCCTCTCCGGCGGGAGGTGGCGAGACCCAGTACTTC; CDR3 protein: CASSPSPAGGGETQYF
J gene: TRBJ2-1; V gene: TRBV27; D gene: TRBD2; clone size: .; CDR3 DNA: TGTGCCAGCAGCTTCCGGGGGGAATTATACTACAATGAGCAGTTCTTC; CDR3 protein: CASSFRGELYYNEQFF
J gene: TRBJ1-3; V gene: TRBV14; D gene: .; clone size: .; CDR3 DNA: TGTGCCAGCAGCCTGAGCCGAAACACCATATATTTT; CDR3 protein: CASSLSRNTIYF
J gene: TRBJ2-2; V gene: TRBV5-4; D gene: .; clone size: .; CDR3 DNA: TGTGCCAGCAGACCTGCCCAGGGGAGTCGCACCGGGGAGCTGTTTTTT; CDR3 protein: CASRPAQGSRTGELFF
J gene: TRBJ2-1; V gene: TRBV19; D gene: .; clone size: .; CDR3 DNA: TGTGCCAGTAGTATGCAGGGGCCGTACAATGAGCAGTTCTTC; CDR3 protein: CASSMQGPYNEQFF
J gene: TRBJ2-2; V gene: TRBV6-1; D gene: TRBD1; clone size: .; CDR3 DNA: TGTGCCAGCAGTAAAGCCCGGGACAGGGGTGCCGCCGGGGAGCTGTTTTTT; CDR3 protein: CASSKARDRGAAGELFF
J gene: TRBJ2-1; V gene: TRBV10-3; D gene: .; clone size: .; CDR3 DNA: TGTGCCATCAGTGAGTGGTCTGGAGCTGAGCAGTTCTTC; CDR3 protein: CAISEWSGAEQFF
J gene: TRBJ2-1; V gene: TRBV10-3; D gene: TRBD2; clone size: .; CDR3 DNA: TGTGCCATCAGTGAGCAGGCGGGAGCAAGCAATGAGCAGTTCTTC; CDR3 protein: CAISEQAGASNEQFF
J gene: TRBJ2-7; V gene: TRBV7-2; D gene: TRBD1; clone size: .; CDR3 DNA: TGTGCCAGCAGCTTTAACAGGGGGTTAAACGAGCAGTACTTC; CDR3 protein: CASSFNRGLNEQYF
J gene: TRBJ2-1; V gene: TRBV5-1; D gene: TRBD2; clone size: .; CDR3 DNA: TGCGCCAGCAGCTCAAGACTAGCGGGAGGGGATGAGCAGTTCTTC; CDR3 protein: CASSSRLAGGDEQFF
J gene: TRBJ1-2; V gene: TRBV27; D gene: .; clone size: few; CDR3 DNA: TGTGCCAGCAGCCGGGATCCGAACTATGGCTACACCTTC; CDR3 protein: CASSRDPNYGYTF
J gene: TRBJ2-3; V gene: TRBV6-4; D gene: TRBD2; clone size: few; CDR3 DNA: TGTGCCAGCAGTGAACAGGAGGGAGCGGGAGGGGAAGATACGCAGTATTTT; CDR3 protein: CASSEQEGAGGEDTQYF
J gene: TRBJ2-7; V gene: TRBV6-1; D gene: TRBD2; clone size: .; CDR3 DNA: TGTGCCAGCAGTCGAAGCGGGGCAGACTCCTACGAGCAGTACTTC; CDR3 protein: CASSRSGADSYEQYF
J gene: TRBJ2-2; V gene: TRBV28; D gene: .; clone size: .; CDR3 DNA: TGTGCCAGCAGTTCCCCCGGGGCAGGGGATACCGGGGAGCTGTTTTTT; CDR3 protein: CASSSPGAGDTGELFF
J gene: TRBJ1-5; V gene: TRBV27; D gene: .; clone size: .; CDR3 DNA: TGTGCCAGCAGTTTAGAGGGTGGCAATCAGCCCCAGCATTTT; CDR3 protein: CASSLEGGNQPQHF
J gene: TRBJ1-5; V gene: TRBV18; D gene: .; clone size: .; CDR3 DNA: TGTGCCAGCTCACCCCAGGGTAACCGGAATCAGCCCCAGCATTTT; CDR3 protein: CASSPQGNRNQPQHF
J gene: TRBJ1-5; V gene: TRBV6-1; D gene: .; clone size: .; CDR3 DNA: TGTGCCAGCAGTGAAGAGAGGTTCTTCAATCAGCCCCAGCATTTT; CDR3 protein: CASSEERFFNQPQHF
J gene: TRBJ2-2; V gene: TRBV5-1; D gene: TRBD2; clone size: .; CDR3 DNA: TGCGCCACCAACCCCGGGACTAGCAATTTTTTTACCGGGGAGCTGTTTTTT; CDR3 protein: CATNPGTSNFFTGELFF
J gene: TRBJ1-1; V gene: TRBV15; D gene: .; clone size: once; CDR3 DNA: TGTGCCACCAGCAGAGGGCAGGTAAACACTGAAGCTTTCTTT; CDR3 protein: CATSRGQVNTEAFF
J gene: TRBJ1-1; V gene: TRBV6-1; D gene: .; clone size: .; CDR3 DNA: TGTGCCAGCAGTCTAACAGGGTCAGAAGCTTTCTTT; CDR3 protein: CASSLTGSEAFF
J gene: TRBJ1-4; V gene: TRBV6-6; D gene: TRBD1; clone size: .; CDR3 DNA: TGTGCCAGCAAGTTACAGGGGGCGGAGGAAAAACTGTTTTTT; CDR3 protein: CASKLQGAEEKLFF
J gene: TRBJ2-7; V gene: TRBV4-3; D gene: TRBD2; clone size: .; CDR3 DNA: TGCGCCAGCAGCCAGGGAACGGGACTAGCGGGAGTATACGAGCAGTACTTC; CDR3 protein: CASSQGTGLAGVYEQYF
J gene: TRBJ2-3; V gene: TRBV19; D gene: .; clone size: once; CDR3 DNA: TGTGCCAGTAGTGCCGCAGGACTGAAGGCCACAGATACGCAGTATTTT; CDR3 protein: CASSAAGLKATDTQYF
J gene: TRBJ2-7; V gene: TRBV7-3; D gene: TRBD1; clone size: .; CDR3 DNA: TGTGCCAGCAGCTCCAGACAGGGGGTTGGCGAGCAGTACTTC; CDR3 protein: CASSSRQGVGEQYF
J gene: TRBJ2-2; V gene: TRBV28; D gene: .; clone size: .; CDR3 DNA: TGTGCCAGCAGTTACCCCCAATTCGGACAGATGAACACCGGGGAGCTGTTTTTT; CDR3 protein: CASSYPQFGQMNTGELFF
J gene: TRBJ2-7; V gene: TRBV28; D gene: .; clone size: .; CDR3 DNA: TGTGCCAGCATGGCAGGGCAGTACTTC; CDR3 protein: CASMAGQYF